The T cell receptor beta chain under discussion was sequenced for a study of T cell responses to AZD1222 COVID-19 vaccine (dated by TCRdb to the early 2020s). Looking at the study overall: A total of about 250 trial participants underwent TCR sequencing, of whom 200 to 220 had received two doses of AZD1222 and roughly 26 had received two doses of the MenACWY control vaccine. Trial participants were enrolled by age into 18-55, 56-69 and 70-plus year subgroups, with about 150, 28 and 57 TCR-sequenced participants respectively. Overall results and qualifications from the work: The vaccine-associated CD4 TCRs covered the entire spike protein, and the dominant responses fell in regions 160-218 and 743-854. In the small 56-69-year group, the increase in depth fell short of significance, most likely because of low power. No day 14 peak-response samples were available, so repertoires were characterized only after the peak T cell response. Reportedly, close to half of the unique spike-specific TCRs recognized epitopes lying outside the regions that are mutated in the B.1.351 and B.1.1.7 variants. Only five to seven AZD1222 recipients were SARS-CoV-2 seropositive at baseline, limiting conclusions about previously exposed vaccinees. Participants were mostly white British and included more females than males, and it was suggested by the authors that clonal diversity may have been underestimated. After two AZD1222 doses, both the breadth and the depth of spike-specific TCRs were significantly higher than at day 0 and than in MenACWY recipients.

Interpreted using the paper, the time point label stands for: about 28 days (+/-7) after the second vaccine dose. AZD1222 recipients given second doses at about 4 weeks or at about 12 weeks were pooled, since spike-specific TCR depth and breadth were not found to differ between the two schedules. Vaccinee samples came from UK trials COV001 and COV002, including a single-blind randomized controlled phase 2/3 trial of AZD1222 (ChAdOx1 nCoV-19) in healthy adults. For TCRbeta chain sequencing, PBMC samples from trial participants were taken at day 0 and at day 28 after the second dose. The CDR3 regions of human TCRbeta chains were subjected to immunosequencing. The authors' pipeline ran thus. TCRs in the repertoires were matched against a reference library of SARS-CoV-2-specific TCRs that had been generated with the MIRA antigen-specificity platform. Breadth meant the fraction of unique TCRs that were SARS-CoV-2-associated, whereas depth meant the fraction of total T cells that were SARS-CoV-2-associated. Using the MIRA data, each spike-specific TCR was assigned both to the spike region to which the TCR was reactive and to a CD4 or CD8 class. Log10-transformed breadth and depth values were compared by one-way ANOVA with Sidak's multiple comparisons tests. Sourced from immuneACCESS, this table was stored by TCRdb with only in-frame sequences that have V and J called. A share of the clones is absent; for the studies checked, an unresolved V gene accounts for under half, and the remainder has no known explanation. The V and J calls and clone size are taken from that table; D and trimming were inferred from the DNA. This sample comprises about 120,000 clones, around 87% of them detected only once. The top ten hold around 2.5% of the sample.

With regard to this clone: The clone's antigen remains unknown. No base quality information exists; no much larger clone differs at one position.

Sequenced here: peripheral blood, sampled 28 days after the second AZD1222 dose. This TCR was recovered from an adult who received the AZD1222 COVID-19 vaccine.

At the DNA level, the sequence is TGTGCCAGCAGCCCGGGGGGGGGCAAATACAATGAGCAGTTCTTC. Translation gives CASSPGGGKYNEQFF. The rearranged chain carries TRBV3-1 (or the pseudogene TRBV3-2) and TRBJ2-1, and TRBD2 aligns with 8 junction nucleotides. For this chain, trimming is 4 bases at the V end and 4 bases at the J end, and the number of junction bases without a gene match is 6. Inclusive of the bounding cysteine and phenylalanine, the CDR3 is 15 residues long. Only CDR3 DNA remains: 45 bases, in frame from the first base. The germline V gene (reference sequence) gives CDR1 as LGHDT and CDR2 as YNNKEL.